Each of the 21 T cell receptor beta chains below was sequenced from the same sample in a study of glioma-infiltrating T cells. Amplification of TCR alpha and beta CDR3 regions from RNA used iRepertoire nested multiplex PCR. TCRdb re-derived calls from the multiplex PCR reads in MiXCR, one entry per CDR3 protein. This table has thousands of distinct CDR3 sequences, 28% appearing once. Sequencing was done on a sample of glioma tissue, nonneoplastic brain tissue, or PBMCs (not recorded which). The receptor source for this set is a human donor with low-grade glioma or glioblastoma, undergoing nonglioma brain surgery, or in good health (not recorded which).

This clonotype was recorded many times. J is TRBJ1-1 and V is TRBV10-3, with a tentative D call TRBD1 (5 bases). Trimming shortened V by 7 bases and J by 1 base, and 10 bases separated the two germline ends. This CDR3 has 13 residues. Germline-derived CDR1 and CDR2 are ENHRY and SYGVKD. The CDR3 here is CAIKLQGNTEAFF. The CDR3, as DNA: TGTGCCATCAAGTTGCAGGGGAACACTGAAGCTTTCTTT.

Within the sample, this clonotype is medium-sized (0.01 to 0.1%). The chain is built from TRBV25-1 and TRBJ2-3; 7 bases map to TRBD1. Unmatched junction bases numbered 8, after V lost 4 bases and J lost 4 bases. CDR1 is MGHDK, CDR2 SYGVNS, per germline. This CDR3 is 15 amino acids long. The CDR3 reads CASSGVMTGPDTQYF. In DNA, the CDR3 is TGTGCCAGCAGTGGCGTGATGACAGGGCCAGATACGCAGTATTTT.

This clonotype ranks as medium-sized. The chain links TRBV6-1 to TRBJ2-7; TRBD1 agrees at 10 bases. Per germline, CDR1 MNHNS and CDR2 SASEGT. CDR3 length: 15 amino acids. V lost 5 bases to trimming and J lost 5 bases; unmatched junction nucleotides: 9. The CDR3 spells CASSQIRDRGNEQYF. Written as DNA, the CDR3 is TGTGCCAGCAGTCAAATCCGGGACAGGGGAAACGAGCAGTACTTC.

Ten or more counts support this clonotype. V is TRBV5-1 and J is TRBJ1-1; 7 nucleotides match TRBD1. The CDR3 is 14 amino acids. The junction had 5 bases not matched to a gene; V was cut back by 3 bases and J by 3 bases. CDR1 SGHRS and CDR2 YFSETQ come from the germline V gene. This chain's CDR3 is CASSSSRGDTEAFF. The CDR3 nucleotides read TGCGCCAGCAGCTCATCCAGGGGGGACACTGAAGCTTTCTTT.

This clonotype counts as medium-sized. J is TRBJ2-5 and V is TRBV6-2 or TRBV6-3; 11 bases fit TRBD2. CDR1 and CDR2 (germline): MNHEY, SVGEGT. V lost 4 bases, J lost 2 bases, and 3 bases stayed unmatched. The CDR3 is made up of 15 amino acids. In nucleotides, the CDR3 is TGTGCCAGCAGTTTGGGACTAGCGGAACAAGAGACCCAGTACTTC. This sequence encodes CASSLGLAEQETQYF.

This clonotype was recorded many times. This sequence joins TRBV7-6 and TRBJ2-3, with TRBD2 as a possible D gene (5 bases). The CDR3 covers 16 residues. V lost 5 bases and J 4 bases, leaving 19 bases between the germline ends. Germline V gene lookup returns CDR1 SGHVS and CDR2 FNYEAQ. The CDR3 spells CASSPPLDTSADTQYF. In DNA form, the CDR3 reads TGTGCCAGCAGCCCTCCACTAGATACCTCGGCAGATACGCAGTATTTT.

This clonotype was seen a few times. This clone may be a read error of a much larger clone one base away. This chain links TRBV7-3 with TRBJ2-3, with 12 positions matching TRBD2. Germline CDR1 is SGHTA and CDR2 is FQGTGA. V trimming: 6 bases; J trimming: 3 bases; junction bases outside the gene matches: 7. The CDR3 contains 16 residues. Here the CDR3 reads CASRPMTSGGTDTQYF. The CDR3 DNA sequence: TGTGCCAGCAGACCTATGACTAGCGGGGGTACAGATACGCAGTATTTT.

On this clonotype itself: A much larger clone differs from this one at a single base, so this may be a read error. The CDR3 loop reads CTSSSDRGKNEQYF. The CDR3 nucleotides read TGCACCAGCAGCTCGGACAGGGGGAAAAACGAGCAGTACTTC. This chain uses TRBV5-1 with TRBJ2-7; 10 positions agree with TRBD1. This CDR3 comprises 14 residues. Germline V gene sequence: CDR1 SGHRS, CDR2 YFSETQ. The full variable domain, completed using reference TRBV5-1 and TRBJ2-7, is KAGVTQTPRYLIKTRGQQVTLSCSPISGHRSVSWYQQTPGQGLQFLFEYFSETQRNKGNFPGRFSGRQFSNSRSEMNVSTLELGDSALYLCTSSSDRGKNEQYFGPGTRLTVT.

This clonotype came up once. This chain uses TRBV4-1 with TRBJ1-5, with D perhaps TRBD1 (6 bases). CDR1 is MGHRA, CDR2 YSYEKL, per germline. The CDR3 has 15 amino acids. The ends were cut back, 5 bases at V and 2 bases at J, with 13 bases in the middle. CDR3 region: CASSYAGAGNQPQHF. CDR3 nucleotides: TGCGCCAGCAGCTATGCAGGGGCGGGCAATCAGCCCCAGCATTTT.

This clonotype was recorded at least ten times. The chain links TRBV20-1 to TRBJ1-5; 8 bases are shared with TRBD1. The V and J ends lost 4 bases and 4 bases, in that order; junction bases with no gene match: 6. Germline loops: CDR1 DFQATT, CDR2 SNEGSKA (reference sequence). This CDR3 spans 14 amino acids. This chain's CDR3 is CSATQDRENQPQHF. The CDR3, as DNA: TGCAGTGCTACTCAGGACAGGGAGAATCAGCCCCAGCATTTT.

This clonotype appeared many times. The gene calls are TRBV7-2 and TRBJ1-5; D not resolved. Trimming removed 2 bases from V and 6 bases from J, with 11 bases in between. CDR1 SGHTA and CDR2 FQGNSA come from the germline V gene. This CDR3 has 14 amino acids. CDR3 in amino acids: CASSLNSGGQPQHF. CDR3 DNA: TGTGCCAGCAGCTTAAATTCGGGAGGTCAGCCCCAGCATTTT.

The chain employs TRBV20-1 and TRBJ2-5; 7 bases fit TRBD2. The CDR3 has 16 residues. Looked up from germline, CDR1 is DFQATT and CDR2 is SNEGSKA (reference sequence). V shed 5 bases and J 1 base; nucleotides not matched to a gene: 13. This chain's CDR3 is CSAPHLAGPIQETQYF. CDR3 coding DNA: TGCAGTGCTCCTCACTTAGCGGGCCCGATCCAAGAGACCCAGTACTTC.

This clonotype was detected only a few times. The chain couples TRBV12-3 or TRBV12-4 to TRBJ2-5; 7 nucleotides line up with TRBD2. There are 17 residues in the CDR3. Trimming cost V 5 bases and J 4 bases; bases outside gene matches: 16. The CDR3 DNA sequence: TGTGCCAGCAGTATCGATGGGTTGCGGGAGATGGGAGAGACCCAGTACTTC. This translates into CASSIDGLREMGETQYF.

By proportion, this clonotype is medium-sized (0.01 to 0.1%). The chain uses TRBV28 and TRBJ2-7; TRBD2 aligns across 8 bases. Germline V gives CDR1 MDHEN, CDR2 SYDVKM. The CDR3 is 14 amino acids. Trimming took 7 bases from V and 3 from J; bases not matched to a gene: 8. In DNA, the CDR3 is TGTGCCAGCAACGAAGCGGGAGTTATCTACGAGCAGTACTTC. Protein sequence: CASNEAGVIYEQYF.

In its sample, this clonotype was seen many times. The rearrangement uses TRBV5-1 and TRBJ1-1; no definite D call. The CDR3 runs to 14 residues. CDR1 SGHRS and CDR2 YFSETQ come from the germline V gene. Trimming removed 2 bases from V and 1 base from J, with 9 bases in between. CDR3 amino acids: CASSLQTGNTEAFF. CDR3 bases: TGCGCCAGCAGCTTACAGACTGGGAACACTGAAGCTTTCTTT.

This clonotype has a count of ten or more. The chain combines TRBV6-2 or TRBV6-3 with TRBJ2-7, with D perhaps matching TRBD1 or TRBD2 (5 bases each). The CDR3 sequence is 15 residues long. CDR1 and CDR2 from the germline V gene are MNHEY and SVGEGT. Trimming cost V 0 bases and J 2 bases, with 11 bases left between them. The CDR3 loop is CASSYSRQGPYEQYF. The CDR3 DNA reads TGTGCCAGCAGTTACTCGAGGCAGGGACCCTACGAGCAGTACTTC.

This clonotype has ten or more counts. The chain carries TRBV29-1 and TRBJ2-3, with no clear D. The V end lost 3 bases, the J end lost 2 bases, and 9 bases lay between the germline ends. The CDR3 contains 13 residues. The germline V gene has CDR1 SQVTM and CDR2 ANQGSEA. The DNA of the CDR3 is TGCAGCGTTGAGAAACAGAACACAGATACGCAGTATTTT. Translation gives CSVEKQNTDTQYF.

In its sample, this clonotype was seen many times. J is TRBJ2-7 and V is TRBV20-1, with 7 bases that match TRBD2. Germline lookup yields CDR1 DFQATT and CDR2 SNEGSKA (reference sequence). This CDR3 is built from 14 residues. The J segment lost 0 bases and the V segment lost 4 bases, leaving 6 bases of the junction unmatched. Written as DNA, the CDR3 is TGCAGTGCTATACGTCCTAGCGGCTCCTACGAGCAGTACTTC. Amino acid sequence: CSAIRPSGSYEQYF.

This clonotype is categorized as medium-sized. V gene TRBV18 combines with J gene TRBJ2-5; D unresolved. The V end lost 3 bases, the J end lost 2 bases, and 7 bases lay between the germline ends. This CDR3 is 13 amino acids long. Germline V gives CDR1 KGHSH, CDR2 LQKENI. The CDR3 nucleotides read TGTGCCAGCTCACCCGGCCATCAAGAGACCCAGTACTTC. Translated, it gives CASSPGHQETQYF.

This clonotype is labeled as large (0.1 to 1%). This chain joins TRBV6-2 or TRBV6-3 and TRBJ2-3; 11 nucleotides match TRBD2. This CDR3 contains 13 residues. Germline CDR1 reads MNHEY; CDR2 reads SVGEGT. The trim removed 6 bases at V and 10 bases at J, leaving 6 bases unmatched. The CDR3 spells CASSPWGLAAQYF. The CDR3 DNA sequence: TGTGCCAGCAGCCCCTGGGGACTAGCGGCGCAGTATTTT.

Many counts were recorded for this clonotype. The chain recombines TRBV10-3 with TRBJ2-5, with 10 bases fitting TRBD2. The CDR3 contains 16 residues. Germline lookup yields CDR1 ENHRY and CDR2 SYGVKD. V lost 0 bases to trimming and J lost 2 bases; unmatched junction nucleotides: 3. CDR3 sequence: CAISESLAGNQETQYF. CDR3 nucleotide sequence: TGTGCCATCAGTGAGTCACTAGCGGGAAATCAAGAGACCCAGTACTTC.